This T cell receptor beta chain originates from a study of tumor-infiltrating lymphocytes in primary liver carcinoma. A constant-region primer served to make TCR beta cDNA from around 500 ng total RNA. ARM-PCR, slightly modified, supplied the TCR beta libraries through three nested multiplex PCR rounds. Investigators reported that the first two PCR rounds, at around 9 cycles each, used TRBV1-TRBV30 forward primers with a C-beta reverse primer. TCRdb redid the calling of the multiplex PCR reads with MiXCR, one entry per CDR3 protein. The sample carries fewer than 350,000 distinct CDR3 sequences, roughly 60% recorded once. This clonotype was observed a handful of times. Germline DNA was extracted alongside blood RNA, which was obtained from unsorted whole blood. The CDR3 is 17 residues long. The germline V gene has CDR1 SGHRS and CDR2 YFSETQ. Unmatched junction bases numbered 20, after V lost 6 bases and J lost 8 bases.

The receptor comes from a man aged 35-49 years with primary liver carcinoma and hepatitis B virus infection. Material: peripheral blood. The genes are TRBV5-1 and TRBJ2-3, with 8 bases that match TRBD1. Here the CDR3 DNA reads TGCGCCAGCACTACCTCCAGGGCAGGTCGCACAGGGGGTACGCAGTATTTT. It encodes CASTTSRAGRTGGTQYF.